This passage covers 25 T cell receptor beta chains from one sample sequenced in a study of blood T cell repertoires in COVID-19. Profiled with immunoSEQ multiplex PCR; TCRdb holds only in-frame clones, not every one. The repertoire includes under 250,000 clones, approximately 88% of them detected once, and less than 7.5% sits in the top ten. The source material was peripheral blood. The receptors come from a man aged 55-75 years who had recovered from COVID-19.

CDR3 sequence (DNA): TGTGCCAGCAGCTTAGGGGGCGGGCAGCCCCAGCATTTT. Amino acid sequence: CASSLGGGQPQHF. The chain uses TRBV13 and TRBJ1-5; D uncertain. The V end lost 0 bases, the J end lost 7 bases, and 7 bases lay between the germline ends. Germline loops: CDR1 PRHDT, CDR2 FYEKMQ (reference sequence). CDR3 length: 13 amino acids. The full variable domain, its missing parts supplied by reference TRBV13 and TRBJ1-5, is AAGVIQSPRHLIKEKRETATLKCYPIPRHDTVYWYQQGPGQDPQFLISFYEKMQSDKGSIPDRFSAQQFSDYHSELNMSSLELGDSALYFCASSLGGGQPQHFGDGTRLSIL.

This clone was seen a handful of times. J is TRBJ2-2 and V is TRBV5-5, with D unclear. V was shortened by 0 bases and J by 0 bases, with 6 bases between the two germline ends. The germline CDR1 and CDR2 sequences are SGHKS and YYEKEE (reference sequence). This CDR3 has 15 amino acids. The CDR3 coding sequence is TGTGCCAGCAGCTTGGACCGAGCGAACACCGGGGAGCTGTTTTTT. Translation: CASSLDRANTGELFF.

The V call is TRBV5-4, the J call TRBJ2-7, with D tentatively TRBD1 (6 bases). V lost 0 bases, J lost 0 bases, and 10 bases lay in between. CDR3 length equals 15 residues. CDR1 and CDR2 (germline): SGHNT, YYREEE (reference sequence). The CDR3 spells CASSLATGFSYEQYF. The CDR3 DNA follows: TGTGCCAGCAGCTTGGCAACAGGGTTCTCCTACGAGCAGTACTTC. The full variable domain, its missing parts supplied by reference TRBV5-4 and TRBJ2-7, is ETGVTQSPTHLIKTRGQQVTLRCSSQSGHNTVSWYQQALGQGPQFIFQYYREEENGRGNFPPRFSGLQFPNYSSELNVNALELDDSALYLCASSLATGFSYEQYFGPGTRLTVT.

The rearrangement links TRBV10-3 to TRBJ2-5; possibly TRBD1 for D (7 bases). Germline CDR1 reads ENHRY; CDR2 reads SYGVKD. V was clipped by 6 bases and J by 1 base, with 12 bases between them. The CDR3 consists of 14 residues. The CDR3 DNA reads as TGTGCCATCAGCCGACAGGGAGGCCAAGAGACCCAGTACTTC. Encoded protein: CAISRQGGQETQYF.

The V gene is TRBV3-1 (or the pseudogene TRBV3-2), the J gene TRBJ2-3; 11 nucleotides match TRBD2. This CDR3 comprises 15 residues. After removal of 3 bases from V and 4 bases from J, the junction contained 3 bases not matched to a gene. Germline CDR1 and CDR2: LGHDT and YNNKEL (reference sequence). This chain's CDR3 is CASSQRLAGSDTQYF. The DNA for the CDR3 is TGTGCCAGCAGCCAGAGACTAGCGGGATCAGATACGCAGTATTTT.

The chain has TRBV9 and TRBJ1-5; D call uncertain. The germline V gene encodes CDR1 SGDLS and CDR2 YYNGEE. CDR3 length: 12 residues. Trimming took off 4 bases at V and 2 bases at J, with 4 bases between the two ends. CDR3: CASSSGNQPQHF. The CDR3 region has the DNA TGTGCCAGCAGCTCAGGCAATCAGCCCCAGCATTTT.

This chain uses TRBV6-5 with TRBJ2-1; 9 nucleotides align to TRBD2. Trimming took 7 bases from V and 6 from J; bases not matched to a gene: 7. In germline, CDR1 is MNHEY, CDR2 SVGAGI. CDR3 length: 14 amino acids. For the CDR3, the DNA is TGTGCCAGCAAGCGGGGGGCGCGAGTCAATGAGCAGTTCTTC. Protein sequence: CASKRGARVNEQFF.

This CDR3 reads CASSPPGVGGTGGYTF. The DNA of the CDR3 is TGTGCCAGCAGCCCACCCGGGGTAGGGGGAACCGGAGGCTACACCTTC. This chain joins TRBV9 and TRBJ1-2, with TRBD1 as a possible D gene (6 bases). Germline V gives CDR1 SGDLS, CDR2 YYNGEE. CDR3 length: 16 amino acids. Trimming took 4 bases from V and 8 from J, leaving 24 bases between them.

This rearrangement joins TRBV9 to TRBJ1-2; D is perhaps TRBD1 (6 bases). CDR3 length: 14 amino acids. The germline V gene encodes CDR1 SGDLS and CDR2 YYNGEE. V lost 4 bases to trimming and J lost 1 base, with 11 bases between them. CDR3 DNA sequence: TGTGCCAGCAGCCCGACAGGAGATAACTATGGCTACACCTTC. It encodes CASSPTGDNYGYTF. Full variable domain (remainder filled in from reference TRBV9 and TRBJ1-2): DSGVTQTPKHLITATGQRVTLRCSPRSGDLSVYWYQQSLDQGLQFLIQYYNGEERAKGNILERFSAQQFPDLHSELNLSSLELGDSALYFCASSPTGDNYGYTFGSGTRLTVV.

The chain is built from TRBV11-1 and TRBJ2-5; possible D gene TRBD2, 5 bases. Trimming left V 3 bases short and J 1 base short, with 15 bases between. The CDR3 length is 16 residues. In germline, CDR1 is SGHAT, CDR2 FQDESV (reference sequence). The CDR3 region is CASSLEDSRGQETQYF. The DNA for the CDR3 is TGTGCCAGCAGCTTGGAGGACTCTAGAGGCCAAGAGACCCAGTACTTC. Complete variable domain (other parts from reference TRBV11-1 and TRBJ2-5): EAEVAQSPRYKITEKSQAVAFWCDPISGHATLYWYRQILGQGPELLVQFQDESVVDDSQLPKDRFSAERLKGVDSTLKIQPAELGDSAMYLCASSLEDSRGQETQYFGPGTRLLVL.

V gene TRBV29-1 combines with J gene TRBJ2-7; 7 nucleotides match TRBD1. J was trimmed by 0 bases and V by 7 bases; bases with no gene match: 9. CDR1 is SQVTM, CDR2 ANQGSEA, per germline. The CDR3 runs 14 residues. CDR3 protein: CSASTGDASYEQYF. The CDR3 DNA sequence: TGCAGCGCTTCCACAGGGGATGCCTCCTACGAGCAGTACTTC.

The chain recombines TRBV7-2 with TRBJ2-3; maybe TRBD1 (6 bases). Germline V gene data show CDR1 as SGHTA and CDR2 as FQGNSA. V lost 1 base, J lost 3 bases, and 11 bases lay in between. CDR3 length: 15 amino acids. The CDR3 region is CASSLENRATDTQYF. CDR3 bases: TGTGCCAGCAGCTTAGAAAACAGGGCGACAGATACGCAGTATTTT.

Worth noting for this clone: Other DNA sequences in the same sample also yield this CDR3. This chain uses TRBV3-1 (or the pseudogene TRBV3-2) with TRBJ2-7, with D possibly TRBD2 on 5 matching bases. This CDR3 comprises 13 residues. Germline CDR1 is LGHDT and CDR2 is YNNKEL (reference sequence). V dropped 4 bases and J dropped 2 bases, with 9 bases sitting between them. This CDR3 reads CASSLRGTYEQYF. The CDR3 DNA follows: TGTGCCAGCAGCCTACGGGGTACCTACGAGCAGTACTTC.

The chain employs TRBV5-6 and TRBJ1-5; TRBD1 matches 8 bases. Losses at the gene ends were 2 bases for V and 2 bases for J; bases not matched to a gene: 3. The V gene's germline CDR1 is SGHDT and CDR2 YYEEEE. This CDR3 comprises 15 residues. The CDR3 reads CASSFDRGGNQPQHF. The CDR3 region has the DNA TGTGCCAGCAGCTTTGACAGGGGAGGCAATCAGCCCCAGCATTTT.

This clone rates as medium-sized. The J gene is TRBJ1-1, the V gene TRBV13, with D perhaps TRBD1 (6 bases). The CDR3 runs to 15 residues. Between the trimmed V and J ends, which lost 0 bases and 4 bases, there was a span of 12 bases. Germline V gene data show CDR1 as PRHDT and CDR2 as FYEKMQ (reference sequence). The CDR3 DNA reads as TGTGCCAGCAGCTTAGGCACAGGGTTTTCCACTGAAGCTTTCTTT. The encoded protein is CASSLGTGFSTEAFF.

The J gene is TRBJ1-5, the V gene TRBV7-2; TRBD1 matches 8 bases. The CDR3 consists of 16 residues. V shed 6 bases and J 3 bases; nucleotides not matched to a gene: 10. CDR1 is SGHTA and CDR2 is FQGNSA in the germline V gene. The CDR3 coding sequence is TGTGCCAGCAGGCGGGGACAGGAGAATCCCAATCAGCCCCAGCATTTT. It is translated as CASRRGQENPNQPQHF.

The chain joins TRBV29-1 to TRBJ2-5; 8 nucleotides align to TRBD1. The CDR3 runs 13 residues. V was pared by 5 bases and J by 9 bases, with 11 bases of the junction left unmatched. CDR1 SQVTM and CDR2 ANQGSEA come from the germline V gene. The CDR3 region has the DNA TGCAGCGTTCGACAGGGGTCGGGCGAGGCCCAGTACTTC. Protein sequence: CSVRQGSGEAQYF. The variable domain in full, completed from reference TRBV29-1 and TRBJ2-5, reads SAVISQKPSRDICQRGTSLTIQCQVDSQVTMMFWYRQQPGQSLTLIATANQGSEATYESGFVIDKFPISRPNLTFSTLTVSNMSPEDSSIYLCSVRQGSGEAQYFGPGTRLLVL.

V usage is TRBV28 and J usage is TRBJ2-6; TRBD1 is a possible D gene (5 bases). V dropped 6 bases and J dropped 2 bases, with 11 bases sitting between them. CDR3 length: 15 amino acids. The V gene's germline CDR1 is MDHEN and CDR2 SYDVKM. The CDR3 sequence is CASRQGATGANVLTF. In DNA form, the CDR3 reads TGTGCCAGCAGGCAGGGCGCCACTGGGGCCAACGTCCTGACTTTC.

This clone has a single count. The chain couples TRBV18 to TRBJ2-5; 9 bases map to TRBD2. This CDR3 is 12 amino acids long. With 6 bases clipped from V and 5 bases from J, the junction kept 1 base outside the gene matches. Germline lookup yields CDR1 KGHSH and CDR2 LQKENI. The CDR3 nucleotides are TGTGCCAGCTCGCTAGCGGGGGAGACCCAGTACTTC. Translating it yields CASSLAGETQYF. The whole variable domain, remainder taken from reference TRBV18 and TRBJ2-5, is NAGVMQNPRHLVRRRGQEARLRCSPMKGHSHVYWYRQLPEEGLKFMVYLQKENIIDESGMPKERFSAEFPKEGPSILRIQQVVRGDSAAYFCASSLAGETQYFGPGTRLLVL.

The chain is built from TRBV19 and TRBJ1-2; D not resolved. The germline V gene has CDR1 LNHDA and CDR2 SQIVND (reference sequence). This CDR3 contains 14 residues. V was trimmed by 3 bases and J by 2 bases, leaving 10 bases between them. CDR3 residues: CASSIPMTNYGYTF. The CDR3, as DNA: TGTGCCAGTAGTATTCCGATGACAAACTATGGCTACACCTTC.

This chain uses TRBV7-2 with TRBJ1-1; D not resolved. This CDR3 spans 15 amino acids. Germline-derived CDR1 and CDR2 are SGHTA and FQGNSA. Trimming left V 2 bases short and J 7 bases short, with 17 bases between. The CDR3 spells CASSLFRRSGSEAFF. The CDR3 nucleotides read TGTGCCAGCAGCTTATTCCGGCGGAGCGGGAGTGAAGCTTTCTTT. The whole variable domain, remainder taken from reference TRBV7-2 and TRBJ1-1, is GAGVSQSPSNKVTEKGKDVELRCDPISGHTALYWYRQSLGQGLEFLIYFQGNSAPDKSGLPSDRFSAERTGGSVSTLTIQRTQQEDSAVYLCASSLFRRSGSEAFFGQGTRLTVV.

V usage is TRBV14 and J usage is TRBJ2-7; no clear D gene. Trimming removed 2 bases at V and 7 bases at J, with 15 bases between. CDR1 SGHDN and CDR2 FVKESK come from the germline V gene. CDR3 length: 14 amino acids. In DNA form, the CDR3 reads TGTGCCAGCAGCCAATATGCACTGCCCTTTGAGCAGTACTTC. Encoded protein: CASSQYALPFEQYF.

V and J are TRBV10-3 and TRBJ1-5; 7 bases line up with TRBD1. The CDR3 is 15 amino acids. V lost 2 bases and J lost 9; bases outside the gene matches: 10. In germline, CDR1 is ENHRY, CDR2 SYGVKD. The CDR3 DNA sequence: TGTGCCATCAGTGAGGGACAGGACGCCTTTGGGCCCCAGCATTTT. This gives the protein CAISEGQDAFGPQHF.

The chain links TRBV7-6 to TRBJ2-1; D may be TRBD1 (6 bases). V dropped 1 base and J dropped 3 bases, with 13 bases sitting between them. Germline V lookup: CDR1 SGHVS, CDR2 FNYEAQ. The CDR3 covers 16 residues. CDR3 amino acids: CASSLGDKTYYNEQFF. The CDR3 DNA reads TGTGCCAGCAGCTTAGGGGACAAAACTTACTACAATGAGCAGTTCTTC.

V is TRBV28 and J is TRBJ1-2, with TRBD1 identical over 8 bases. The CDR3 runs 12 residues. Germline V gene sequence: CDR1 MDHEN, CDR2 SYDVKM. Unmatched junction bases numbered 5, after V lost 4 bases and J lost 10 bases. This CDR3 reads CASSYDRGPYTF. The CDR3 coding sequence is TGTGCCAGCAGTTACGACAGGGGACCCTACACCTTC.